This T cell receptor (beta chain) was sequenced in a study of cytomegalovirus exposure and HLA in healthy donors. For the study at large: Approximately 80 million unique TCRs from HLA-typed donors were held in an early data release. The study, taken as a whole, reports: There were several of the most significant clusters that appeared linked to common viral pathogens in a later analysis. Generally TCR sequences proved uncommon, though certain public TCRs appeared in numerous donors. Later genetic work tied a missense DCLRE1C variant to beta-chain V and J trimming.

About this clone: The antigen is undetermined.

Germline CDR1 reads WNHNN; CDR2 reads SYGVQD (reference sequence). This CDR3 spans 15 amino acids. Trimming took 3 bases from V and 4 from J; bases not matched to a gene: 5. PCR was performed using 60 Vbeta and 13 Jbeta primers. Some clones are missing from TCRdb's copy, which holds only in-frame ones; the method was immunoSEQ multiplex PCR. The sample yields 150,000 to 200,000 clones, over 70% seen once. V gene TRBV10-1 combines with J gene TRBJ2-2; 7 bases align to TRBD1. Material for sequencing was PBMCs. The source is a woman aged 25 to 39 in good health and CMV-seronegative. The CDR3 is CASSEYRGFTGELFF. For the CDR3, the DNA is TGCGCCAGCAGTGAATACAGGGGCTTCACCGGGGAGCTGTTTTTT.